One and the same sample provided the 8 T cell receptor beta chains below, sequenced in a study of T cells in Graves' hyperthyroidism and ophthalmopathy. RNA transcripts served as the template for amplifying TCR beta CDR3 regions. Using the HTBI primer set, a first-round RT-PCR was run on the TCR CDR3. TCRdb re-derived calls from the multiplex PCR reads in MiXCR, one entry per CDR3 protein. The profile shows around 480,000 distinct CDR3 sequences, about 15% of them singletons. Sequenced sample: blood. These receptors originate from a young woman with Graves' hyperthyroidism.

This clonotype was seen at least ten times. This chain uses TRBV7-9 with TRBJ1-1; 8 nucleotides match TRBD1. V lost 1 base, J lost 0 bases, and 7 bases stayed unmatched. The CDR3 length is 17 residues. Looked up from germline, CDR1 is SEHNR and CDR2 is FQNEAQ (reference sequence). The CDR3 DNA reads TGTGCCAGCAGCTTAGGACAGGGGCCTATTATGAACACTGAAGCTTTCTTT. Its protein product is CASSLGQGPIMNTEAFF.

This clonotype was counted a single time. The chain links TRBV12-3 or TRBV12-4 to TRBJ1-3; 9 bases are a match to TRBD1. The V and J ends lost 4 bases and 2 bases, in that order; junction bases with no gene match: 3. The length of the CDR3 is 15 residues. The CDR3 DNA sequence: TGTGCCAGCAGTTCACGACAGGGGGCTGGAAACACCATATATTTT. This sequence encodes CASSSRQGAGNTIYF.

This clonotype was observed a few times. The chain has TRBV6-1 and TRBJ2-7; 8 bases align to TRBD1. The CDR3 contains 13 residues. CDR1 and CDR2 (germline): MNHNS, SASEGT. The V segment lost 8 bases and the J segment 3 bases; nucleotides outside the gene matches: 6. The CDR3 sequence is CASQGQGHYEQYV. CDR3 nucleotides: TGTGCCAGCCAAGGACAGGGACACTACGAGCAGTACGTC.

This clonotype came up many times. The chain joins TRBV29-1 to TRBJ1-1; 9 nucleotides align to TRBD1. CDR1 is SQVTM, CDR2 ANQGSEA, per germline. The V and J ends lost 4 bases and 0 bases, in that order; junction bases with no gene match: 6. CDR3 length: 15 residues. This CDR3 is CSVATQGALNTEAFF. The CDR3 bases are TGCAGCGTTGCCACACAGGGGGCCCTGAACACTGAAGCTTTCTTT.

This clonotype was recorded at least ten times. The chain links TRBV11-2 to TRBJ1-1, with D perhaps matching TRBD1 (5 bases). This CDR3 contains 13 residues. V was trimmed by 5 bases and J by 8 bases, leaving 15 bases between them. Per the germline V gene, CDR1 is SGHAT and CDR2 is FQNNGV. CDR3 in amino acids: CASSQRNPGEAFF. CDR3 in DNA: TGTGCCAGCAGCCAACGTAACCCAGGGGAAGCTTTCTTT.

The chain has TRBV11-2 and TRBJ1-5; TRBD1 matches at 8 bases. The V and J ends lost 5 bases and 6 bases, in that order; junction bases with no gene match: 9. The CDR3 runs 15 residues. Germline V CDR1 and CDR2: SGHAT, FQNNGV. CDR3 sequence (DNA): TGTGCCAGCAGCCCCGACAGGGGAGGCGTTCAGCCCCAGCATTTT. Translated, it gives CASSPDRGGVQPQHF.

This clonotype was counted at least ten times. The chain joins TRBV19 to TRBJ2-7, with TRBD2 identical over 10 bases. The germline gives CDR1 LNHDA, CDR2 SQIVND (reference sequence). The CDR3 length is 15 residues. Germline trimming cut 8 bases from V and 3 bases from J; bases unmatched to any gene: 10. The CDR3 DNA reads as TGTGCCAGTGGAGGAGCGGGAGGGCCTCGCTACGAGCAGTACTTC. Translation: CASGGAGGPRYEQYF.

J is TRBJ1-1 and V is TRBV24-1; 8 nucleotides agree with TRBD1. V trimming: 5 bases; J trimming: 5 bases; junction bases outside the gene matches: 3. Germline-derived CDR1 and CDR2 are KGHDR and SFDVKD. The CDR3 length is 13 residues. CDR3 in amino acids: CATSGWDRTEAFF. In DNA, the CDR3 is TGTGCCACCAGTGGTTGGGACAGGACTGAAGCTTTCTTT.